The 8 T cell receptor beta chains below all came from one sample that was sequenced in a study of cytomegalovirus exposure and HLA in healthy donors. Produced via immunoSEQ multiplex PCR; TCRdb's table is partial and in-frame only. This table has 150,000 to 200,000 clones, approximately 96% appearing once. The sequenced sample consisted of PBMCs. The receptors shown here come from a woman between 18 and 29 years old in good health and CMV-seronegative.

This clone was picked up one time. The J gene is TRBJ2-7, the V gene TRBV4-1; 7 nucleotides line up with TRBD2. The CDR3 totals 15 residues. The V and J ends lost 2 bases and 0 bases, in that order; junction bases with no gene match: 4. Germline V lookup: CDR1 MGHRA, CDR2 YSYEKL. The CDR3 DNA sequence: TGCGCCAGCAGCCAACCTAGCGGATACTCCTACGAGCAGTACTTC. The encoded protein is CASSQPSGYSYEQYF.

The chain recombines TRBV11-2 with TRBJ1-6, with unresolved D. V dropped 2 bases and J dropped 3 bases, with 20 bases sitting between them. CDR1 and CDR2 from the germline V gene are SGHAT and FQNNGV. The CDR3 spans 19 residues. CDR3 DNA: TGTGCCAGCAGCTTAAGCGGCGCCAAGATTATTAACTATAATTCACCCCTCCACTTT. Translated, it gives CASSLSGAKIINYNSPLHF.

V and J are TRBV6-5 and TRBJ1-1; D is perhaps TRBD1 (5 bases). Trimming shortened V by 4 bases and J by 1 base, and 13 bases separated the two germline ends. Germline V gene data show CDR1 as MNHEY and CDR2 as SVGAGI. The CDR3 has 15 amino acids. CDR3 protein: CASSWQGGSNTEAFF. Written as DNA, the CDR3 is TGTGCCAGCAGTTGGCAGGGTGGATCGAACACTGAAGCTTTCTTT.

V is TRBV5-4 and J is TRBJ2-7; D possibly corresponds to TRBD2 (6 bases). This CDR3 has 16 amino acids. Germline V lookup: CDR1 SGHNT, CDR2 YYREEE (reference sequence). The ends were cut back, 3 bases at V and 7 bases at J, with 23 bases in the middle. For the CDR3, the DNA is TGTGCCAGCAGCTCTAAGGAGGGGTCCCAGCAATTAGAGCAGTACTTC. Protein: CASSSKEGSQQLEQYF.

The chain's CDR3 is CAISPGTEARYGYTF. The DNA of the CDR3 is TGTGCCATCAGTCCAGGGACAGAGGCTCGGTATGGCTACACCTTC. The chain combines TRBV10-3 with TRBJ1-2; 7 bases align to TRBD1. The V gene's germline CDR1 is ENHRY and CDR2 SYGVKD. Unmatched junction bases numbered 11, after V lost 5 bases and J lost 5 bases. The length of the CDR3 is 15 residues.

This clone showed up just once. The genes are TRBV2 and TRBJ2-5; TRBD2 agrees at 7 bases. CDR3 length: 15 residues. CDR1 is SNHLY and CDR2 is FYNNEI in the germline V gene. V shed 1 base, J shed 4 bases, and the junction held 6 bases outside the gene matches. This chain's CDR3 is CASSEGGGRGETQYF. The CDR3 region has the DNA TGTGCCAGCAGTGAAGGTGGGGGGAGGGGAGAGACCCAGTACTTC.

The V gene is TRBV7-9, the J gene TRBJ1-2; D not certain. Germline CDR1 is SEHNR and CDR2 is FQNEAQ (reference sequence). The V and J ends lost 4 bases and 8 bases respectively, with 8 bases between them. This CDR3 contains 11 residues. The CDR3 region is CASSSVSGYTF. DNA of the CDR3: TGTGCCAGCAGCTCCGTTTCCGGCTACACCTTC.

The rearrangement joins TRBV6-5 to TRBJ2-5; no definite D call. Germline CDR1 reads MNHEY; CDR2 reads SVGAGI. Trimming took 6 bases from V and 7 from J, leaving 15 bases between them. The CDR3 extends over 13 amino acids. The CDR3 bases are TGTGCCAGCAGCGAAACAGTGTATGGGACCCAGTACTTC. Translated, it gives CASSETVYGTQYF.